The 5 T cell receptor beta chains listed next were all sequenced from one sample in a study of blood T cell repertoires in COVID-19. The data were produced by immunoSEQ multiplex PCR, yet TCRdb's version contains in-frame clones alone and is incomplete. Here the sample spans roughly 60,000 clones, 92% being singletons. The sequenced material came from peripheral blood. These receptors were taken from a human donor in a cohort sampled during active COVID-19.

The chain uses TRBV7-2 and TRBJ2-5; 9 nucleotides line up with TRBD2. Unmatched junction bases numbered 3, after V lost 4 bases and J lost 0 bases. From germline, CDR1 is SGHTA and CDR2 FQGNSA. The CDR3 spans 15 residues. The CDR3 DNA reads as TGTGCCAGCAGCTCGACTAGCGGAAACCAAGAGACCCAGTACTTC. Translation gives CASSSTSGNQETQYF.

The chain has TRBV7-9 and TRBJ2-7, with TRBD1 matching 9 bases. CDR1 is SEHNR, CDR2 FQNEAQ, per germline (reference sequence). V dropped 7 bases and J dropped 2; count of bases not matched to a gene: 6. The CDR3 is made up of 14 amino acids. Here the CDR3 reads CASTTGTGPYEQYF. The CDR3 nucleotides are TGTGCCAGCACTACCGGGACAGGGCCCTACGAGCAGTACTTC. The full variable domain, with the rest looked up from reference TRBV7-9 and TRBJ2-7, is DTGVSQNPRHKITKRGQNVTFRCDPISEHNRLYWYRQTLGQGPEFLTYFQNEAQLEKSRLLSDRFSAERPKGSFSTLEIQRTEQGDSAMYLCASTTGTGPYEQYFGPGTRLTVT.

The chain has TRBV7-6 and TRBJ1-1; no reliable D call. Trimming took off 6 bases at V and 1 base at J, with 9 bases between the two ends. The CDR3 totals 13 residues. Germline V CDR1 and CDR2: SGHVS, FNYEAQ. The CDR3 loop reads CASRATWNTEAFF. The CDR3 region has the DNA TGTGCCAGCAGAGCGACCTGGAACACTGAAGCTTTCTTT.

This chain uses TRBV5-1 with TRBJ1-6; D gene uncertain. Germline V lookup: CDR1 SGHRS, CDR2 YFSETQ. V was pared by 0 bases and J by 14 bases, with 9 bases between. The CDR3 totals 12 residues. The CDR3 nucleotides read TGCGCCAGCAGCTTGGCTGTCAGGACCCTCCACTTT. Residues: CASSLAVRTLHF.

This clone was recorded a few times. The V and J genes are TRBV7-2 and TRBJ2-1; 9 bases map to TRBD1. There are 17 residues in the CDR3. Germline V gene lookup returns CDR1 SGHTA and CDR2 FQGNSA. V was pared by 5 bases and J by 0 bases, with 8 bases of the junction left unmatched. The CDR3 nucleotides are TGTGCCAGCAGCAAAACAGGGGGCCTGCACTCCTACAATGAGCAGTTCTTC. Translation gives CASSKTGGLHSYNEQFF.